One and the same sample provided the 8 T cell receptor beta chains below, sequenced in a study of regulatory T cells in long-lasting Graves disease. Relying on iRepertoire HTBI primers and Arm-PCR of CDR3 regions, the team built TCR beta libraries. TCRdb called the multiplex PCR reads again in MiXCR, with one record for every CDR3 protein. Of about 440,000 distinct CDR3 sequences listed, 14% to 15% are singletons. Time point in this sample: newly diagnosed GD, antithyroid drugs for less than 3 months. The authors made the TCR library using RNA they extracted from PBMCs. In addition, the sample was reused for a study of T cells in Graves' hyperthyroidism and ophthalmopathy.

Sample: peripheral blood mononuclear cells (PBMCs), taken at new diagnosis, from a patient treated with antithyroid drugs. The receptors come from a woman aged 25 to 39 with Graves disease.

This clonotype was recorded many times. V usage is TRBV6-1 and J usage is TRBJ2-3, with 13 bases lining up with TRBD2. V lost 6 bases, J lost 4 bases, and 1 base stayed unmatched. Germline lookup yields CDR1 MNHNS and CDR2 SASEGT. The CDR3 is 14 residues long. This CDR3 reads CASSGLAGADTQYF. The CDR3 nucleotides read TGTGCCAGCAGCGGACTAGCGGGAGCAGATACGCAGTATTTT.

This clonotype was found many times. The chain uses TRBV20-1 and TRBJ2-1; weak D call: TRBD2 (5 bases). Germline V gives CDR1 DFQATT, CDR2 SNEGSKA (reference sequence). Deletions cut 0 bases from V and 5 bases from J, with 8 bases between. The CDR3 has 13 amino acids. CDR3 DNA sequence: TGCAGTGCTAGAGATCCCGGGGACAATGAGCAGTTCTTC. This codes for CSARDPGDNEQFF.

The chain is built from TRBV18 and TRBJ2-3; 9 bases align to TRBD2. This CDR3 has 17 amino acids. V lost 0 bases and J lost 1; bases outside the gene matches: 5. From germline, CDR1 is KGHSH and CDR2 LQKENI. The CDR3 DNA is TGTGCCAGCTCACCACCCTCAATAGCGGGAGGCACAGATACGCAGTATTTT. This encodes CASSPPSIAGGTDTQYF.

This clonotype was recorded at least ten times. The genes are TRBV11-1 and TRBJ2-1, with TRBD2 identical over 12 bases. In germline, CDR1 is SGHAT, CDR2 FQDESV (reference sequence). The CDR3 runs to 15 residues. V was pared by 4 bases and J by 7 bases, with 5 bases of the junction left unmatched. The CDR3 DNA is TGTGCCAGCAGCTCTAGCGGGAGGGTAAAAAATGAGCAGTTCTTC. This codes for CASSSSGRVKNEQFF.

The chain carries TRBV30 and TRBJ1-1; 8 bases agree with TRBD1. J was trimmed by 0 bases and V by 4 bases; bases with no gene match: 10. The germline V gene has CDR1 GTSNPN and CDR2 SVGIG (reference sequence). The CDR3 runs 16 residues. This CDR3 reads CAWTKGQAIMNTEAFF. The DNA for the CDR3 is TGTGCCTGGACTAAGGGACAGGCTATCATGAACACTGAAGCTTTCTTT.

Many counts were recorded for this clonotype. The chain recombines TRBV18 with TRBJ2-1; 9 bases map to TRBD2. The germline V gene has CDR1 KGHSH and CDR2 LQKENI. V shed 1 base and J 8 bases; nucleotides not matched to a gene: 6. The CDR3 is made up of 15 amino acids. CDR3: CASSPRGSGSDEQFF. DNA for the CDR3: TGTGCCAGCTCACCACGGGGTAGCGGGAGTGATGAGCAGTTCTTC. Complete variable domain (other parts from reference TRBV18 and TRBJ2-1): NAGVMQNPRHLVRRRGQEARLRCSPMKGHSHVYWYRQLPEEGLKFMVYLQKENIIDESGMPKERFSAEFPKEGPSILRIQQVVRGDSAAYFCASSPRGSGSDEQFFGPGTRLTVL.

This clonotype came up a few times. The chain is built from TRBV4-1 and TRBJ1-5; D gene uncertain. V lost 1 base, J lost 10 bases, and 8 bases lay in between. The germline gives CDR1 MGHRA, CDR2 YSYEKL. The length of the CDR3 is 12 residues. The DNA of the CDR3 is TGCGCCAGCAGCCAAGGGGAGGGTCCCCAGCATTTT. This translates into CASSQGEGPQHF.

This clonotype was observed at least ten times. The chain recombines TRBV27 with TRBJ1-5; D might be TRBD1 (5 bases). CDR1 is MNHEY and CDR2 is SMNVEV in the germline V gene (reference sequence). This CDR3 has 15 residues. V lost 0 bases and J lost 0, with 6 bases in between. CDR3 amino acids: CASSLSGVSNQPQHF. CDR3 sequence (DNA): TGTGCCAGCAGTTTATCGGGGGTTAGCAATCAGCCCCAGCATTTT.